One T cell receptor (delta chain) is described in this entry. There are a few counts of this clone. Its antigen is still unknown. A far larger clone is only one base removed, so a read error is likely. The same CDR3 arises from other DNA sequences in this sample as well. This sample is drawn from a study of gamma delta lymphoproliferative disorders and STAT genes (dated by TCRdb to the late 2010s). Background for the entire study: The LymphoTrack Dx TCRG Assay was used to build gamma-chain libraries from a minimum of 50 ng of genomic DNA. Since no corresponding Invivoscribe delta assay was available, delta-chain libraries were prepared following the standard operating procedure of the EuroClonality-NGS working group. The study profiled TCR gamma and delta CDR3 repertoires by deep sequencing in Tgammadelta lymphoproliferative disease patients and healthy controls, within a larger immunophenotypic and STAT-mutation study. A couple of gamma-chain samples and all delta-chain samples were sequenced twice to confirm results.

In both library preparation methods, multiplex PCR was run with primers aimed at the conserved V and J regions of the TCR genes. After purification and pooling, the amplicons were sequenced on an Illumina MiSeq platform. In the source study's methods: MiXCR performed V(D)J alignment, clonotype assembly and translation, and VDJtools was used for functionality assessment and CDR3 repertoire analyses. CDR3 was defined per IMGT, and analyses were restricted to productive sequences using functional genes, excluding ORF genes and pseudogenes. A custom Python script was used to search all patients and controls for identical amino acid CDR3s of major clonotypes (frequency >=5%). Clonotype frequencies in patients versus controls were compared with a one-sided non-parametric Wilcoxon test. In TCRdb, clones were called once more from the public reads by CATT, and rows of identical DNA were later combined. TCRdb assigned the V and J calls; the authors' analysis was not used. This sample is represented by about 1,500 delta-chain clones; 2.5% to 3.5% of them were singletons. The leading ten clones occupy over 12% of the sample.

Findings and caveats that apply to the study as a whole: Nearly all major patient gamma and delta clonotypes were public, shared with at least one healthy donor; only two gamma clonotypes were private to disease. When whole repertoires were clustered, gamma repertoires from patients grouped apart from those of healthy controls, but delta repertoires did not separate between the groups. Control T cells likely spanned varied maturation stages, while leukemic cells were skewed toward terminal effectors, potentially limiting patient-control comparisons. According to the authors, NGS specificity may be reduced at low frequencies, so whether leukemic clones are public or private needs confirmation.

V and J are truncated by 2 bases and 1 base respectively, leaving an intervening sequence of 18 bases. The CDR3 numbers 17 residues from cysteine through phenylalanine. Here the CDR3 DNA is all that survives: 51 bases in frame from base 1. From a lookup of the germline V gene, CDR1 and CDR2 are TSESDYY and QEAYKQQN. For both patients and controls, peripheral blood mononuclear cells were isolated, and the genomic DNA from these cells was used for TCR sequencing. The control group consisted of around 23 healthy adult blood donors (median age roughly 64 years; approximately twelve males and some eleven females) who were matched to the patients for age and sex.

The sample was blood. The receptor was derived from a human donor in good health. This receptor chain uses TRAV38-2/DV8 and TRDJ1; there is no confident call for the D gene. The sequenced DNA: TGTGCTTATAGGAGTGCGGAAGTCGGGGTCCTCACCGATAAACTCATCTTT. Translation gives CAYRSAEVGVLTDKLIF.